This TCR beta chain was captured in a study of shared clonotypes between healthy human individuals. Study results and limitations: Generally, naive subsets (rather than memory subsets) showed larger estimated richness.

The germline V gene has CDR1 SEHNR and CDR2 FQNEAQ (reference sequence). CDR3 length: 13 residues. Trimming cost V 0 bases and J 2 bases, with 4 bases left between them. The table lists this clone with a few counts. Its target is unknown. The assay used deep level. Only in-frame clones appear in the TCRdb table, and some are missing; sequencing was by immunoSEQ multiplex PCR. The sample consists of about 2.4 million clones, around 90% of them appearing once. The genes are TRBV7-9 and TRBJ1-1; D not resolved. Sequencing was done on a sample of naive CD4+ T cells sorted from blood. Subset of the sample: CD45RA+ positively selected. The sequence was collected from a man between 18 and 29 years old in good health. The CDR3 loop reads CASSLAFNTEAFF. CDR3 sequence (DNA): TGTGCCAGCAGCTTAGCATTTAACACTGAAGCTTTCTTT.